What follows are 18 T cell receptor beta chains derived from one specimen sequenced in a study of blood T cell repertoires in COVID-19. The protocol was immunoSEQ multiplex PCR, while the TCRdb copy is restricted to in-frame clones and leaves out a portion. The repertoire includes 25,000 to 30,000 clones, around 87% of them detected once, and around a tenth sits in the top ten. Sample: peripheral blood. The receptor set was obtained from a man aged 60-69 years with acute or convalescent COVID-19.

This clone has only a few counts. The chain uses TRBV2 and TRBJ2-1, with TRBD1 identical over 10 bases. The ends lost 4 bases at V and 8 bases at J; junction bases unmatched: 2. This CDR3 comprises 13 residues. Germline CDR1 and CDR2: SNHLY and FYNNEI. The CDR3 loop is CASSGDRGHEQFF. CDR3 DNA sequence: TGTGCCAGCAGTGGCGACAGGGGGCATGAGCAGTTCTTC.

The rearrangement uses TRBV14 and TRBJ1-5; D perhaps matches TRBD1 (5 bases). Germline V CDR1 and CDR2: SGHDN, FVKESK. There are 18 residues in the CDR3. Trimming removed 0 bases at V and 3 bases at J, with 18 bases between. CDR3 nucleotide sequence: TGTGCCAGCAGCCAAGAAGGGCCCTATGTCAGGGACAATCAGCCCCAGCATTTT. Its translation: CASSQEGPYVRDNQPQHF.

This clone was counted only a few times. The chain joins TRBV6-4 to TRBJ1-2; no clear D gene. The germline V and J ends were trimmed by 6 bases and 5 bases, with 7 bases remaining between them. Germline CDR1 is MRHNA and CDR2 is SNTAGT. This CDR3 is 11 amino acids long. CDR3 nucleotides: TGTGCCAGCAGGGACCTATATGGCTACACCTTC. Translation gives CASRDLYGYTF.

The chain employs TRBV6-2 or TRBV6-3 and TRBJ1-2, with 7 bases matching TRBD1. The CDR3 has 15 residues. J was trimmed by 6 bases and V by 5 bases; bases with no gene match: 12. The germline gives CDR1 MNHEY, CDR2 SVGEGT. In nucleotides, the CDR3 is TGTGCCAGCAGTACCCCCGGACGGAGGGGGCATGGCTACACCTTC. Amino acids: CASSTPGRRGHGYTF.

This sequence joins TRBV5-1 and TRBJ1-2; 10 nucleotides match TRBD1. The V gene end was trimmed by 0 bases and the J gene end by 3 bases; junction bases not matched to a gene: 2. The CDR3 runs 15 residues. Germline CDR1 reads SGHRS; CDR2 reads YFSETQ. CDR3 nucleotides: TGCGCCAGCAGCTTGGGAGGGACAGGGGACTATGGCTACACCTTC. This gives the protein CASSLGGTGDYGYTF.

The V gene is TRBV9, the J gene TRBJ2-5, with 7 positions matching TRBD1. V shed 4 bases and J 4 bases; nucleotides not matched to a gene: 10. This CDR3 is 15 amino acids long. Looked up from germline, CDR1 is SGDLS and CDR2 is YYNGEE. The CDR3 DNA is TGTGCCAGCAGCACTGACAGGGAAGATGGAGAGACCCAGTACTTC. This gives the protein CASSTDREDGETQYF.

J is TRBJ2-1 and V is TRBV7-9; TRBD2 is a possible D gene (6 bases). From germline, CDR1 is SEHNR and CDR2 FQNEAQ (reference sequence). V dropped 1 base and J dropped 9 bases, with 16 bases sitting between them. The CDR3 loop spans 15 amino acids. As DNA, the CDR3 is TGTGCCAGCAGCTTAGGGGGAGGATGGGGCGGTGAGCAGTTCTTC. This translates into CASSLGGGWGGEQFF.

V and J are TRBV25-1 and TRBJ1-2; the D gene is possibly TRBD1 (6 bases). The ends were cut back, 1 base at V and 8 bases at J, with 14 bases in the middle. The CDR3 spans 14 residues. Germline V gene lookup returns CDR1 MGHDK and CDR2 SYGVNS. The CDR3 region has the DNA TGTGCCAGCAGTGAATTCGGGGGGCGCCGAGGCTACACCTTC. Translated: CASSEFGGRRGYTF.

This sequence joins TRBV7-6 and TRBJ2-7; 9 bases match TRBD1. Germline-derived CDR1 and CDR2 are SGHVS and FNYEAQ. V lost 3 bases and J lost 4; bases outside the gene matches: 4. The CDR3 covers 14 residues. The CDR3 sequence is CASSLRTGAYEQYF. Here the CDR3 DNA reads TGTGCCAGCAGCTTGAGGACAGGGGCTTACGAGCAGTACTTC.

The chain recombines TRBV15 with TRBJ1-5, with a possible D match to TRBD1 (6 bases). Between the trimmed V and J ends, which lost 0 bases and 3 bases, there was a span of 15 bases. This CDR3 has 17 residues. Per germline, CDR1 LNHNV and CDR2 YYDKDF (reference sequence). CDR3 in amino acids: CATSRDNTGNLNQPQHF. The CDR3 nucleotides are TGTGCCACCAGCAGAGATAATACAGGGAACCTCAATCAGCCCCAGCATTTT.

This clone was recorded once. The chain carries TRBV6-5 and TRBJ1-2, with 11 bases lining up with TRBD1. J was trimmed by 1 base and V by 8 bases; bases with no gene match: 3. The CDR3 extends over 14 amino acids. Looked up from germline, CDR1 is MNHEY and CDR2 is SVGAGI. The CDR3 loop reads CASGQGANNYGYTF. The CDR3 coding sequence is TGTGCCAGCGGACAGGGGGCGAATAACTATGGCTACACCTTC.

This chain connects TRBV25-1 to TRBJ2-2; D might be TRBD2 (5 bases). Trimming took 4 bases from V and 4 from J, leaving 13 bases between them. Looked up from germline, CDR1 is MGHDK and CDR2 is SYGVNS. The length of the CDR3 is 15 residues. CDR3 nucleotides: TGTGCCAGCAGTGCCCCCCATGCGGGCACCGGGGAGCTGTTTTTT. Protein: CASSAPHAGTGELFF.

The V and J genes are TRBV3-1 (or the pseudogene TRBV3-2) and TRBJ2-5; D is possibly TRBD2 (5 bases). V lost 1 base and J lost 9, with 9 bases in between. Germline loops: CDR1 LGHDT, CDR2 YNNKEL (reference sequence). This CDR3 comprises 12 residues. CDR3 in amino acids: CASSQAGMAQYF. The CDR3 bases are TGTGCCAGCAGCCAAGCCGGGATGGCCCAGTACTTC.

This rearrangement joins TRBV4-1 to TRBJ1-4, with 11 nucleotides matching TRBD1. Trimming at V came to 0 bases and at J to 7 bases, leaving 4 bases not matched to a gene. Germline lookup yields CDR1 MGHRA and CDR2 YSYEKL. The CDR3 runs to 16 residues. The chain's CDR3 is CASSQDRGQGGEKLFF. CDR3 DNA: TGCGCCAGCAGCCAAGATAGGGGACAGGGGGGTGAAAAACTGTTTTTT.

V and J are TRBV6-5 and TRBJ2-7, with D perhaps TRBD1 (5 bases). Germline V CDR1 and CDR2: MNHEY, SVGAGI. CDR3 length: 15 amino acids. Deletions cut 7 bases from V and 1 base from J, with 17 bases between. In DNA, the CDR3 is TGTGCCAGCATACCAAGAGACAGTAGTTCCTACGAGCAGTACTTC. It encodes CASIPRDSSSYEQYF.

This chain links TRBV18 with TRBJ1-2, with a weak D call TRBD1 (6 bases). V was cut by 2 bases and J by 5 bases, with 9 bases left in between. Per germline, CDR1 KGHSH and CDR2 LQKENI. The CDR3 totals 13 residues. The DNA of the CDR3 is TGTGCCAGCTCACCAAGGCAGGGGTATGGCTACACCTTC. This encodes CASSPRQGYGYTF.

The chain links TRBV20-1 to TRBJ1-2; a possible D gene is TRBD1 (5 bases). The CDR3 is made up of 13 amino acids. V lost 3 bases and J 1 base, leaving 9 bases between the germline ends. CDR1 and CDR2 from the germline V gene are DFQATT and SNEGSKA (reference sequence). CDR3 bases: TGCAGTGCTAGTTTGGGGCTTAACTATGGCTACACCTTC. Amino acids: CSASLGLNYGYTF.

The rearrangement uses TRBV28 and TRBJ1-4, with D unclear. Trimming pared 2 bases from V and 4 bases from J, leaving 8 bases between. The CDR3 runs to 14 residues. The germline V gene has CDR1 MDHEN and CDR2 SYDVKM. The CDR3: CASSLNGLNEKLFF. The CDR3 DNA follows: TGTGCCAGCAGTTTAAACGGACTTAATGAAAAACTGTTTTTT.